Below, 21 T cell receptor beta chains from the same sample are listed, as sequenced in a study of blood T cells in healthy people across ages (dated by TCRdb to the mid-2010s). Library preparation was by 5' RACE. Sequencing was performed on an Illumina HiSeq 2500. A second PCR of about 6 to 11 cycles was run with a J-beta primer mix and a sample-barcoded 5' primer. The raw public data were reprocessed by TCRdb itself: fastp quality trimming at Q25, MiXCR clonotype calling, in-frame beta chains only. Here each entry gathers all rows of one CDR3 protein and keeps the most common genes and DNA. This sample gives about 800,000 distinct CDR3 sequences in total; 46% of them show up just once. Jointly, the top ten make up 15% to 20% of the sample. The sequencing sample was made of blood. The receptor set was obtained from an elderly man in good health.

The CDR3 spells CASSSRLVPDTQYF. The CDR3 coding sequence is TGTGCCAGCAGTTCGAGACTAGTCCCAGATACGCAGTATTTT. The chain carries TRBV12-3 or TRBV12-4 and TRBJ2-3, with a weak D call TRBD2 (6 bases). Trimming took 4 bases from V and 4 from J, leaving 12 bases between them. This CDR3 contains 14 residues.

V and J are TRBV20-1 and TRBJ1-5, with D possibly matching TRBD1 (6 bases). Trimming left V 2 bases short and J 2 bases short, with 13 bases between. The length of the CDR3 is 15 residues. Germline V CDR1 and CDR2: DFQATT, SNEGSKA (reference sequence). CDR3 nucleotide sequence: TGCAGTGCTAGACTCACAGGGATTGGCAATCAGCCCCAGCATTTT. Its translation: CSARLTGIGNQPQHF.

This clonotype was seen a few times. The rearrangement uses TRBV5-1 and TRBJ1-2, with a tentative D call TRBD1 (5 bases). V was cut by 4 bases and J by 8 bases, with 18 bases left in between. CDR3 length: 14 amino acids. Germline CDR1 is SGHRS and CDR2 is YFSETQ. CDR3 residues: CASSEGTPFNGYTF. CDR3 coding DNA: TGCGCCAGCAGCGAGGGGACCCCTTTCAACGGCTACACCTTC. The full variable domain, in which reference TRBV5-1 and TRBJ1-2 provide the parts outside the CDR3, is KAGVTQTPRYLIKTRGQQVTLSCSPISGHRSVSWYQQTPGQGLQFLFEYFSETQRNKGNFPGRFSGRQFSNSRSEMNVSTLELGDSALYLCASSEGTPFNGYTFGSGTRLTVV.

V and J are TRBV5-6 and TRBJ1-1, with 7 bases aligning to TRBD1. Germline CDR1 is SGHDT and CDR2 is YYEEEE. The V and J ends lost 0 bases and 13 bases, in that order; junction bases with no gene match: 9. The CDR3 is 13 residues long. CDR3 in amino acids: CASSLEKGARSFF. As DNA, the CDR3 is TGTGCCAGCAGCTTGGAGAAGGGGGCGCGGAGTTTCTTT.

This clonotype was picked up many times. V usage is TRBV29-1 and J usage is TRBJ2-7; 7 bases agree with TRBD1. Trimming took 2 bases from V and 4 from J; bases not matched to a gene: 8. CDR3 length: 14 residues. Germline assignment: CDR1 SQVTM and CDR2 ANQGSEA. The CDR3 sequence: CSVEQTGTGYEQYF. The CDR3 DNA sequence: TGCAGCGTTGAACAGACAGGGACGGGGTACGAGCAGTACTTC.

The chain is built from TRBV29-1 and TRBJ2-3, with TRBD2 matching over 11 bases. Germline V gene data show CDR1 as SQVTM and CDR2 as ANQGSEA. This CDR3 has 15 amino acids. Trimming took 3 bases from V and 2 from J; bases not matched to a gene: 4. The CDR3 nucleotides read TGCAGCGTTGATGGACTAGCGGGTCACACAGATACGCAGTATTTT. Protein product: CSVDGLAGHTDTQYF.

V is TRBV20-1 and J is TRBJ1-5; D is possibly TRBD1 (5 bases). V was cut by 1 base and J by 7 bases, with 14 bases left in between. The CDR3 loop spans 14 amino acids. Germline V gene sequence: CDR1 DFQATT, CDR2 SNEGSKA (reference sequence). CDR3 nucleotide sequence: TGCAGTGCTAGAGTAGCAGGGAGCGGGCAGCCCCAGCATTTT. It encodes CSARVAGSGQPQHF.

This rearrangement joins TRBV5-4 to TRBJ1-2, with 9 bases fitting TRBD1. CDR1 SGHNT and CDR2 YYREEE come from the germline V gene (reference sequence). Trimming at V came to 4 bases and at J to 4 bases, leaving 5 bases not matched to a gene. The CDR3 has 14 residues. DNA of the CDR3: TGTGCCAGCAGCGTGGACAGGGGTGGCTATGGCTACACCTTC. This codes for CASSVDRGGYGYTF.

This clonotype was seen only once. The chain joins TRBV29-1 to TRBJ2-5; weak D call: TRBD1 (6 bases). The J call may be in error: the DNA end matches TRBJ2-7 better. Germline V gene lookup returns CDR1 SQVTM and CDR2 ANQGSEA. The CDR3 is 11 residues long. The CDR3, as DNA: TGCAGCGTTGGGGGGCCCAGCGAGCAGTACTTC. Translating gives CSVGGPSEQYF.

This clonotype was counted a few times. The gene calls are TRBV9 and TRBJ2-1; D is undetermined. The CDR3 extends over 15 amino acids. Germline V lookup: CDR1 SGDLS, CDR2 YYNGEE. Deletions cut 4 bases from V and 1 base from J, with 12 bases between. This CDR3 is CASSQVGSSYNEQFF. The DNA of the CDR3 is TGTGCCAGCAGCCAAGTGGGTTCATCCTACAATGAGCAGTTCTTC.

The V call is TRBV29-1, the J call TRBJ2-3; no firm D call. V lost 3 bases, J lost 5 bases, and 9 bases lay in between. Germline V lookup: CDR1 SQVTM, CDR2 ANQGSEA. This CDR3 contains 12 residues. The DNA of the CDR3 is TGCAGCGTTGAGGGGTATAAAGATACGCAGTATTTT. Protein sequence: CSVEGYKDTQYF.

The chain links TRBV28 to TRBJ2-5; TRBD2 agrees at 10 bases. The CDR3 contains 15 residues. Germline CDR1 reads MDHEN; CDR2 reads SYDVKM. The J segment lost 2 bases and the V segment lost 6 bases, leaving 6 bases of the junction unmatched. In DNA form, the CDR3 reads TGTGCCAGCAGGCAAGCGGGAGGGGAACAAGAGACCCAGTACTTC. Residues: CASRQAGGEQETQYF.

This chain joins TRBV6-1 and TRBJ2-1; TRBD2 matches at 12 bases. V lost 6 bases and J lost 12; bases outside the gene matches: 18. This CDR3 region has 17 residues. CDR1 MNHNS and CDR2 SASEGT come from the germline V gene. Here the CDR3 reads CASSALAGGPSLGGQFF. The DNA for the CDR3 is TGTGCCAGCAGCGCGCTAGCGGGAGGGCCGTCCCTTGGTGGGCAGTTCTTC.

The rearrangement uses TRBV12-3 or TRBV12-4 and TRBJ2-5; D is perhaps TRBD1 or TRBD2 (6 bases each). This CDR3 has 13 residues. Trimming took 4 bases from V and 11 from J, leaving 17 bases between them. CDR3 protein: CASSSWAGEVQYF. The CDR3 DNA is TGTGCCAGCAGTTCGTGGGCAGGGGAGGTGCAGTACTTC.

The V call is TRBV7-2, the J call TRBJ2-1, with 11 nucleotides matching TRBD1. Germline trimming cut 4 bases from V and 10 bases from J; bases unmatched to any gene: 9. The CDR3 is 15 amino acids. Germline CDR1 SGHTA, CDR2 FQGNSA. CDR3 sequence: CASSYPGQGVYEQFF. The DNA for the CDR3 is TGTGCCAGCAGCTACCCGGGACAGGGGGTCTACGAGCAGTTCTTC. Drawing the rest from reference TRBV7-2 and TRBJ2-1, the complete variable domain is GAGVSQSPSNKVTEKGKDVELRCDPISGHTALYWYRQSLGQGLEFLIYFQGNSAPDKSGLPSDRFSAERTGGSVSTLTIQRTQQEDSAVYLCASSYPGQGVYEQFFGPGTRLTVL.

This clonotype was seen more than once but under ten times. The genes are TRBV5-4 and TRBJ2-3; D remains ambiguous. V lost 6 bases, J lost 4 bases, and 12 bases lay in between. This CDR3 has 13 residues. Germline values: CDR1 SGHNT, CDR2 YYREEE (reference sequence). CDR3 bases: TGTGCCAGCACCCAGTCAGGATCAGATACGCAGTATTTT. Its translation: CASTQSGSDTQYF.

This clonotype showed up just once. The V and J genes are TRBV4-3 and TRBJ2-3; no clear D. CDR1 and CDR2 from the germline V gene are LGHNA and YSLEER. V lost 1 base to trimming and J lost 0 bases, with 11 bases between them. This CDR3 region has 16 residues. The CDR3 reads CASSQGSPGSTDTQYF. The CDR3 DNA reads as TGCGCCAGCAGCCAAGGTTCCCCCGGGAGCACAGATACGCAGTATTTT.

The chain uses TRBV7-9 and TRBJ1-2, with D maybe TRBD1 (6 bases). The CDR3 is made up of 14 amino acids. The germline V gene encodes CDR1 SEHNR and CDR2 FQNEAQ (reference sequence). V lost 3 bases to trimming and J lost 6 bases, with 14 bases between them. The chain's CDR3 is CASSFQQGLDGYTF. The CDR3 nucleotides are TGTGCCAGCAGCTTTCAACAGGGTTTGGATGGCTACACCTTC.

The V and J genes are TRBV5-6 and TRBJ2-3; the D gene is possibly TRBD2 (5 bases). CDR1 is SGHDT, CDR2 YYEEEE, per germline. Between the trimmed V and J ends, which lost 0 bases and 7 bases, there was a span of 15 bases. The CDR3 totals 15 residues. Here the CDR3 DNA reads TGTGCCAGCAGCTTGGCTGTGTTGAGGGCGCATACGCAGTATTTT. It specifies CASSLAVLRAHTQYF.

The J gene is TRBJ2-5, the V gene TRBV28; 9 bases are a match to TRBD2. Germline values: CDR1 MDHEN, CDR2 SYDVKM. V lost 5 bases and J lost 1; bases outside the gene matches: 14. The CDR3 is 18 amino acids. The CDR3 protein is CASSPSLGSGSGQETQYF. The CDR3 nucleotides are TGTGCCAGCAGTCCCTCCCTCGGTAGCGGGAGTGGCCAAGAGACCCAGTACTTC. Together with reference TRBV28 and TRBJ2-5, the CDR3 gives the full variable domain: DVKVTQSSRYLVKRTGEKVFLECVQDMDHENMFWYRQDPGLGLRLIYFSYDVKMKEKGDIPEGYSVSREKKERFSLILESASTNQTSMYLCASSPSLGSGSGQETQYFGPGTRLLVL.

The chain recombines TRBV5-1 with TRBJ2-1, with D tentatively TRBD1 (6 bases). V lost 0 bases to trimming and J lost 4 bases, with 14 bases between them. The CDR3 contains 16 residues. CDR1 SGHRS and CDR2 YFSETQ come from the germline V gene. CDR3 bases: TGCGCCAGCAGCTTGGCGGCAGGGGTGGGGTACAATGAGCAGTTCTTC. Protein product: CASSLAAGVGYNEQFF.